Listed here are 25 T cell receptor beta chains from one sample, sequenced in a study of cytotoxic CD8 clonotypes in ibrutinib-treated CLL. Assay: immunoSEQ multiplex PCR; the TCRdb copy retains only in-frame clones and omits some. The sample includes 330,000 or so clones, roughly 67% of them seen just once. The sample in question was PBMCs, obtained after 36 months of ibrutinib treatment. Receptors originate from a human donor with chronic lymphocytic leukemia.

This clone was observed at least ten times. The gene calls are TRBV2 and TRBJ1-2; D might be TRBD1 (6 bases). Trimming left V 8 bases short and J 8 bases short, with 18 bases between. This CDR3 has 13 amino acids. Germline V gene data show CDR1 as SNHLY and CDR2 as FYNNEI. The DNA for the CDR3 is TGTGCCAGCTGGGGGGACCGGACAGAAGGCTACACCTTC. Protein sequence: CASWGDRTEGYTF.

The gene calls are TRBV5-1 and TRBJ1-2, with 8 bases lining up with TRBD1. The junction had 4 bases not matched to a gene; V was cut back by 0 bases and J by 0 bases. The CDR3 totals 16 residues. CDR1 and CDR2 from the germline V gene are SGHRS and YFSETQ. For the CDR3, the DNA is TGCGCCAGCAGCTTGGGGGACAGGCTGGCTAACTATGGCTACACCTTC. It translates to CASSLGDRLANYGYTF.

J is TRBJ1-6 and V is TRBV12-5; the D is unclear. The CDR3 has 15 residues. V lost 3 bases and J 2 bases, leaving 8 bases between the germline ends. Germline values: CDR1 LGHNT, CDR2 FRNRAP. The CDR3 region is CASGLTVTYNSPLHF. The DNA of the CDR3 is TGTGCTAGTGGTTTAACGGTAACCTATAATTCACCCCTCCACTTT. Full variable domain (missing parts from reference TRBV12-5 and TRBJ1-6): DARVTQTPRHKVTEMGQEVTMRCQPILGHNTVFWYRQTMMQGLELLAYFRNRAPLDDSGMPKDRFSAEMPDATLATLKIQPSEPRDSAVYFCASGLTVTYNSPLHFGNGTRLTVT.

V and J are TRBV7-6 and TRBJ2-2; TRBD1 agrees at 9 bases. The germline gives CDR1 SGHVS, CDR2 FNYEAQ. The V segment lost 5 bases and the J segment 0 bases; nucleotides outside the gene matches: 4. The CDR3 consists of 16 residues. This CDR3 reads CASSPWDRANTGELFF. CDR3 DNA sequence: TGTGCCAGCAGCCCCTGGGACAGGGCGAACACCGGGGAGCTGTTTTTT.

CDR3 nucleotides: TGTGCCAGCACGAGACCGATGAACACTGAAGCTTTCTTT. This codes for CASTRPMNTEAFF. The chain couples TRBV6-1 to TRBJ1-1; D is undetermined. Germline loops: CDR1 MNHNS, CDR2 SASEGT. This CDR3 region has 13 residues. V lost 7 bases and J 0 bases, leaving 9 bases between the germline ends.

To note about this clone: It is likely a read error, because the conserved phenylalanine at the end of the CDR3 is missing. This chain connects TRBV6-1 to TRBJ1-1; D is uncertain. V lost 11 bases and J 1 base, leaving 20 bases between the germline ends. CDR3 size: 15 residues. The germline gives CDR1 MNHNS, CDR2 SASEGT. The CDR3 region is CACSLVEATNTEAFV. For the CDR3, the DNA is TGTGCCTGCTCTCTTGTGGAAGCTACGAACACTGAAGCTTTCGTT.

J is TRBJ2-1 and V is TRBV7-6; D may be TRBD2 (6 bases). V was cut by 5 bases and J by 9 bases, with 11 bases left in between. This CDR3 is built from 12 residues. CDR1 SGHVS and CDR2 FNYEAQ come from the germline V gene. This CDR3 reads CASSPGVSEQFF. DNA of the CDR3: TGTGCCAGCAGCCCGGGAGTCAGTGAGCAGTTCTTC. The entire variable domain, with the rest obtained from reference TRBV7-6 and TRBJ2-1, is as follows: GAGVSQSPRYKVTKRGQDVALRCDPISGHVSLYWYRQALGQGPEFLTYFNYEAQQDKSGLPNDRFSAERPEGSISTLTIQRTEQRDSAMYRCASSPGVSEQFFGPGTRLTVL.

Note on this clone: Other DNA sequences in this sample translate to the same CDR3. This rearrangement joins TRBV7-9 to TRBJ2-1; D not resolved. Between the trimmed V and J ends, which lost 1 base and 10 bases, there was a span of 8 bases. The V gene's germline CDR1 is SEHNR and CDR2 FQNEAQ (reference sequence). The CDR3 spans 12 residues. For the CDR3, the DNA is TGTGCCAGCAGCTTAGTTGGAGACGAGCAGTTCTTC. Its protein is CASSLVGDEQFF.

The chain uses TRBV27 and TRBJ2-7, with TRBD2 matching over 12 bases. The CDR3 has 17 residues. Unmatched junction bases numbered 7, after V lost 2 bases and J lost 2 bases. Germline lookup yields CDR1 MNHEY and CDR2 SMNVEV (reference sequence). CDR3 amino acids: CASSLPPLAGGTYEQYF. The CDR3 DNA sequence: TGTGCCAGCAGTTTACCTCCACTAGCGGGAGGAACCTACGAGCAGTACTTC.

The chain carries TRBV5-1 and TRBJ1-4; D is ambiguous. This CDR3 is 14 amino acids long. CDR1 is SGHRS and CDR2 is YFSETQ in the germline V gene. Trimming took off 0 bases at V and 4 bases at J, with 7 bases between the two ends. The CDR3 region has the DNA TGCGCCAGCAGCTTGGGGACGGGTAATGAAAAACTGTTTTTT. Translated: CASSLGTGNEKLFF.

This sequence joins TRBV19 and TRBJ2-3; D ambiguous. CDR3 size: 15 residues. V lost 6 bases and J 1 base, leaving 14 bases between the germline ends. Germline CDR1 is LNHDA and CDR2 is SQIVND (reference sequence). CDR3 protein: CASSFVLVGTDTQYF. The CDR3 nucleotides are TGTGCCAGTAGCTTCGTACTGGTTGGCACAGATACGCAGTATTTT.

This clone has only a few counts. The chain joins TRBV15 to TRBJ2-7; 10 bases agree with TRBD1. This CDR3 has 14 residues. V shed 4 bases and J 4 bases; nucleotides not matched to a gene: 4. Germline lookup yields CDR1 LNHNV and CDR2 YYDKDF (reference sequence). CDR3 protein: CATSMGQGSYEQYF. For the CDR3, the DNA is TGTGCCACCAGCATGGGACAGGGGTCTTACGAGCAGTACTTC.

This CDR3 is CASSGRFTQQSRANVLTF. In DNA form, the CDR3 reads TGCGCCAGCAGTGGAAGGTTTACGCAACAAAGTCGGGCCAACGTCCTGACTTTC. The chain is built from TRBV23-1 and TRBJ2-6; D remains ambiguous. TRBV23-1 is an ORF, and what it does is uncertain. The V end lost 5 bases, the J end lost 5 bases, and 22 bases lay between the germline ends. The CDR3 is 18 amino acids.

In its sample, this clone was seen a few times. The gene calls are TRBV28 and TRBJ2-2; D perhaps matches TRBD1 (5 bases). V gave up 5 bases and J gave up 1 base, with 14 bases separating them. The germline V gene has CDR1 MDHEN and CDR2 SYDVKM. The CDR3 runs 16 residues. The CDR3 sequence: CASSPDRSWNTGELFF. The CDR3 DNA reads as TGTGCCAGCAGTCCCGACAGATCGTGGAACACCGGGGAGCTGTTTTTT. The whole variable domain, remainder taken from reference TRBV28 and TRBJ2-2, is DVKVTQSSRYLVKRTGEKVFLECVQDMDHENMFWYRQDPGLGLRLIYFSYDVKMKEKGDIPEGYSVSREKKERFSLILESASTNQTSMYLCASSPDRSWNTGELFFGEGSRLTVL.

This rearrangement joins TRBV6-6 to TRBJ1-2; 7 nucleotides line up with TRBD1. From germline, CDR1 is MNHNY and CDR2 SVGAGI (reference sequence). V shed 5 bases and J 8 bases; nucleotides not matched to a gene: 17. The CDR3 contains 16 residues. The CDR3 is CASSPRGGTERGGYTF. CDR3 nucleotide sequence: TGTGCCAGCAGTCCCAGAGGGGGGACAGAAAGGGGCGGCTACACCTTC.

The chain couples TRBV29-1 to TRBJ2-2; possible D gene TRBD1, 6 bases. This CDR3 comprises 14 residues. The germline gives CDR1 SQVTM, CDR2 ANQGSEA. Trimming stripped 6 bases from V and 2 bases from J, with 13 bases between. The CDR3: CSVAGTPNTGELFF. DNA for the CDR3: TGCAGCGTGGCCGGGACACCAAACACCGGGGAGCTGTTTTTT.

The chain links TRBV7-2 to TRBJ2-1; D gene ambiguous. Trimming took off 1 base at V and 9 bases at J, with 10 bases between the two ends. The CDR3 spans 13 residues. The V gene's germline CDR1 is SGHTA and CDR2 FQGNSA. The CDR3 nucleotides read TGTGCCAGCAGCTTAGTGGGTAAGAGTGAGCAGTTCTTC. Translating gives CASSLVGKSEQFF.

CDR3 sequence reads: CASSRDGSGANVLTF. As DNA, the CDR3 is TGTGCCAGCAGCAGGGACGGCTCTGGGGCCAACGTCCTGACTTTC. V usage is TRBV6-1 and J usage is TRBJ2-6; D possibly matches TRBD1 or TRBD2 (5 bases each). V dropped 6 bases and J dropped 0 bases, with 9 bases sitting between them. The CDR3 is made up of 15 amino acids. The germline gives CDR1 MNHNS, CDR2 SASEGT.

The chain uses TRBV6-6 and TRBJ2-3; a possible D gene is TRBD1 (5 bases). This CDR3 contains 15 residues. V gave up 4 bases and J gave up 1 base, with 12 bases separating them. The V gene's germline CDR1 is MNHNY and CDR2 SVGAGI (reference sequence). The CDR3 DNA reads TGTGCCAGCAGTTTCGACAGTGGTGGCACAGATACGCAGTATTTT. Protein sequence: CASSFDSGGTDTQYF.

The chain links TRBV13 to TRBJ1-1; D may be TRBD1 (5 bases). The V end was cut by 6 bases, the J end by 3 bases, with 11 bases between. Germline CDR1 PRHDT, CDR2 FYEKMQ (reference sequence). The length of the CDR3 is 13 residues. This chain's CDR3 is CASRRRGHTEAFF. In DNA form, the CDR3 reads TGTGCCAGCAGGAGGCGGGGACACACTGAAGCTTTCTTT.

V and J are TRBV13 and TRBJ2-5; possible D gene TRBD2, 5 bases. CDR1 is PRHDT and CDR2 is FYEKMQ in the germline V gene (reference sequence). The CDR3 spans 13 residues. The V gene lost 5 bases and the J gene lost 5 bases, with 12 bases spanning the gap. CDR3 residues: CASSPRGIETQYF. In DNA, the CDR3 is TGTGCCAGCAGCCCCCGGGGTATTGAGACCCAGTACTTC.

The rearrangement links TRBV2 to TRBJ1-1; TRBD1 matches at 8 bases. V gave up 5 bases and J gave up 4 bases; unmatched junction bases: 15. The CDR3 has 17 residues. CDR1 and CDR2 from the germline V gene are SNHLY and FYNNEI. For the CDR3, the DNA is TGTGCCAGCAGTCAGCAGAGTGCAGGGGGCCAAGGCACTGAAGCTTTCTTT. Protein: CASSQQSAGGQGTEAFF. Complete variable domain (other parts from reference TRBV2 and TRBJ1-1): EPEVTQTPSHQVTQMGQEVILRCVPISNHLYFYWYRQILGQKVEFLVSFYNNEISEKSEIFDDQFSVERPDGSNFTLKIRSTKLEDSAMYFCASSQQSAGGQGTEAFFGQGTRLTVV.

The gene calls are TRBV9 and TRBJ2-5, with 9 bases aligning to TRBD1. Matching the DNA end better, TRBJ2-7 makes the J call doubtful. This CDR3 spans 22 amino acids. CDR1 is SGDLS and CDR2 is YYNGEE in the germline V gene. Here the CDR3 DNA reads TGTGCCAGCAGCGTAGTAGTCCCCCACCGGGACAGGGTATTTGTACGGTACTACGAGCAGTACTTC. Translated, it gives CASSVVVPHRDRVFVRYYEQYF.

This clone showed up just a few times. V and J are TRBV14 and TRBJ2-7, with 7 bases that match TRBD1. J gave up 3 bases and V 0 bases, and 5 bases lay outside the gene matches. There are 15 residues in the CDR3. From germline, CDR1 is SGHDN and CDR2 FVKESK. CDR3 nucleotides: TGTGCCAGCAGCCAAGATGAGACAGGGTTCTACGAGCAGTACTTC. It specifies CASSQDETGFYEQYF.

This clone was detected a few times. This chain connects TRBV28 to TRBJ1-4; 9 bases are a match to TRBD1. From germline, CDR1 is MDHEN and CDR2 SYDVKM. Trimming took 3 bases from V and 8 from J; bases not matched to a gene: 7. The CDR3 covers 15 residues. CDR3 sequence reads: CASSFPGQGGEKLFF. The CDR3 DNA reads TGTGCCAGCAGTTTCCCGGGACAGGGTGGGGAAAAACTGTTTTTT.